This T cell receptor beta chain was sequenced for a study of cytomegalovirus exposure and HLA in healthy donors. Study details: The same platform was used for the 120 validation repertoires and the 500 to 700 first-cohort repertoires, a later analysis reported.

Losses at the gene ends were 2 bases for V and 8 bases for J; bases not matched to a gene: 6. This CDR3 contains 15 residues. Germline CDR1 LGHNA, CDR2 YNFKEQ. Study outcomes and limitations: The investigators catalogued 150 to 200 TCR beta chains as cytomegalovirus-associated.

The assay was immunoSEQ multiplex PCR, and TCRdb's table has in-frame clones only and misses some. Counted here are more than 110,000 clones, around 88% occurring once; the ten biggest clones make up roughly 7.7%. This clone was found many times. Its antigen remains unknown. The V and J genes are TRBV4-2 and TRBJ1-4, with 9 positions matching TRBD1. The sample consisted of PBMCs. This TCR was sampled from a woman aged 18 to 35 in good health and CMV-seropositive. The CDR3 sequence is CASSQTGTGREKLFF. CDR3 coding DNA: TGTGCCAGCAGCCAAACCGGGACAGGGAGGGAAAAACTGTTTTTT.